Listed here is a single T cell receptor beta chain. PCR was performed a second time for about 7 to 12 cycles using a sample-barcoded 5' primer and a J-beta primer mix. Using its own MiXCR run on the 5' RACE reads, TCRdb lists one record per CDR3 protein. The table records some 1.8 million distinct CDR3 sequences, 35% to 50% of them present only once. These data originate in a study of blood T cells in healthy people across ages. Germline lookup yields CDR1 SQVTM and CDR2 ANQGSEA. Trimming at V came to 1 base and at J to 3 bases, leaving 17 bases not matched to a gene. The CDR3 is made up of 18 amino acids.

The source material was blood. The chain uses TRBV29-1 and TRBJ2-5; 7 nucleotides match TRBD2. The TCR sequence derives from a human donor in good health. The CDR3 loop is CSVEGDTSADSPKETQYF. The CDR3 DNA reads TGCAGCGTTGAAGGCGATACTAGCGCAGATTCGCCTAAAGAGACCCAGTACTTC.